This T cell receptor beta chain was identified during a study of multiple sclerosis patients with progressive multifocal leukoencephalopathy. Overall study findings and caveats: It is unclear whether the findings reflect JC virus infection or general immunocompromise. At PML onset, no shared TRBV or TRBJ gene usage was seen.

Some clones are missing from TCRdb's copy, which holds only in-frame ones; the method was immunoSEQ multiplex PCR. The sample shows fewer than 35,000 clones, over 75% of them seen only once. Germline CDR1 is MNHNY and CDR2 is SVGAGI (reference sequence). The ends were cut back, 4 bases at V and 1 base at J, with 13 bases in the middle. CDR3 length: 16 residues. As concerns this clone: Antigen: not known.

Noted time point: before natalizumab initiation. The T0 samples predate the first natalizumab infusion. This chain links TRBV6-6 with TRBJ2-2; TRBD1 might be the D (6 bases). The sequence came from a human donor with multiple sclerosis. What was sequenced was PBMCs. This CDR3 reads CASSFQQGLNTGELFF. CDR3 in DNA: TGTGCCAGCAGTTTCCAACAGGGCTTGAACACCGGGGAGCTGTTTTTT.